This TCR beta chain was observed in a study of immune characterization of retroperitoneal liposarcoma. The germline V gene encodes CDR1 MNHNS and CDR2 SASEGT. The length of the CDR3 is 17 residues. Trimming removed 2 bases from V and 7 bases from J; junction bases left unmatched: 14. In this sample, this clonotype turned up a few times. In TCRdb, the PCR reads were re-called with MiXCR into one record per CDR3 protein. Here the sample spans about 2,500 distinct CDR3 sequences, 45% to 55% being singletons. This receptor was taken from a female donor with retroperitoneal liposarcoma. What was sequenced was tumor tissue. This rearrangement joins TRBV6-1 to TRBJ2-1, with 7 positions matching TRBD2. DNA for the CDR3: TGTGCCAGCAGTGAATACTGGCGGGAGACGGGGCAGAATGAGCAGTTCTTC. This translates into CASSEYWRETGQNEQFF.